This T cell receptor (beta chain) was found in a study of graft-versus-host responses after intestinal transplantation. The wider study: Recipients uniformly received anti-thymocyte globulin induction, followed by tacrolimus and steroids for 2 to 4 years. Study outcomes and limitations: Peak levels of circulating GvH clones tracked with early post-transplant HvG declines. Detected in recipient marrow were GvH clones, some of which were first observed in ileum or blood.

The table came from immunoSEQ multiplex PCR; TCRdb's copy has only in-frame clones and leaves some out. The sample shows 70,000 to 100,000 clones, about 89% of them seen only once. This clone was seen just once. As yet, its antigen is unknown. The TCR sequence derives from a human donor who received an intestinal transplant. Sample: unstimulated CD4+ T cells sorted from spleen or lymph node cells, taken before intestinal transplant.

CDR3 amino acids: CASRGLDANTGELFF. The CDR3 bases are TGCGCCAGCAGGGGACTGGACGCGAACACCGGGGAGCTGTTTTTT. The chain recombines TRBV5-1 with TRBJ2-2, with D perhaps TRBD2 (6 bases). Deletions cut 5 bases from V and 0 bases from J, with 11 bases between. Germline V gives CDR1 SGHRS, CDR2 YFSETQ. This CDR3 comprises 15 residues.